This T cell receptor (beta chain) was sequenced during a study of patients and donors after allogeneic stem cell transplantation. This clonotype was seen a handful of times. TCRdb processed the RT-PCR reads anew with MiXCR; each CDR3 protein has one entry. The sample consists of around 70,000 distinct CDR3 sequences, about a quarter of them appearing once. V shed 5 bases and J 3 bases; nucleotides not matched to a gene: 7. There are 15 residues in the CDR3. Germline V gene sequence: CDR1 SEHNR, CDR2 FQNEAQ (reference sequence). The chain carries TRBV7-9 and TRBJ2-1, with 7 positions matching TRBD1. Sample: blood, either unsorted or a sorted T cell fraction (not recorded which). The TCR comes from a human donor who was either an allogeneic HSCT recipient or a stem cell or donor lymphocyte infusion donor (not recorded which). It is not recorded whose cells these are; they may come from a transplant donor. In nucleotides, the CDR3 is TGTGCCAGCAGCCCCCGGACAGGCATCTACAATGAGCAGTTCTTC. Translating it yields CASSPRTGIYNEQFF.